These 11 T cell receptor beta chains came from one sample sequenced in a study of TIL therapy for anti-PD-1-resistant metastatic lung cancer. Sequencing used immunoSEQ v3. Method: immunoSEQ multiplex PCR; TCRdb's copy keeps in-frame clones and lacks some. This repertoire shows about 60,000 clones, around 68% found once; its top ten account for over 6.5%. The time point was: pre-treatment sample, taken before nivolumab and TIL therapy. The input for sequencing was blood, taken at baseline. The receptors shown here come from a person aged 25 to 80 with non-small cell lung cancer.

This clone was observed a single time. Here the CDR3 reads CASRDPGQLDTQYF. CDR3 nucleotide sequence: TGTGCCAGCAGAGACCCGGGACAGTTAGATACGCAGTATTTT. The V and J genes are TRBV28 and TRBJ2-3, with TRBD1 matching over 7 bases. The CDR3 consists of 14 residues. V dropped 6 bases and J dropped 5; count of bases not matched to a gene: 8. CDR1 is MDHEN and CDR2 is SYDVKM in the germline V gene.

The rearrangement links TRBV27 to TRBJ2-2; a possible D gene is TRBD1 (6 bases). This CDR3 has 15 amino acids. V lost 1 base to trimming and J lost 1 base, with 7 bases between them. The germline V gene has CDR1 MNHEY and CDR2 SMNVEV (reference sequence). The CDR3, as DNA: TGTGCCAGCAGTTTATTACAGGGGAACACCGGGGAGCTGTTTTTT. It codes for CASSLLQGNTGELFF.

The CDR3, as DNA: TGTGCCAGCAGCTTAAGGACAGCCACCATCTATGGCTACACCTTC. Encoded protein: CASSLRTATIYGYTF. The chain is built from TRBV5-4 and TRBJ1-2; possibly TRBD1 for D (6 bases). The V gene's germline CDR1 is SGHNT and CDR2 YYREEE (reference sequence). The CDR3 contains 15 residues. Trimming took 2 bases from V and 4 from J, leaving 15 bases between them.

The table lists this clone with a few counts. One end of the junction does not line up with germline, which may come from a read error. The V and J genes are TRBV11-1 and TRBJ1-1; no clear D. The germline V gene encodes CDR1 SGHAT and CDR2 FQDESV (reference sequence). This CDR3 contains 12 residues. The CDR3 reads CFFRVAPPEAFF. DNA for the CDR3: TGCTTTTTTCGGGTGGCCCCCCCTGAAGCTTTCTTT.

V and J are TRBV6-5 and TRBJ1-4; D is possibly TRBD1 (5 bases). The CDR3 is 13 amino acids. The ends were cut back, 6 bases at V and 8 bases at J, with 13 bases in the middle. The V gene's germline CDR1 is MNHEY and CDR2 SVGAGI. The CDR3 loop reads CASSTDSLEKLFF. CDR3 DNA sequence: TGTGCCAGCAGCACCGACAGTTTGGAAAAACTGTTTTTT.

The genes are TRBV5-1 and TRBJ1-1; TRBD1 might be the D (6 bases). The ends were cut back, 0 bases at V and 1 base at J, with 10 bases in the middle. The CDR3 runs 15 residues. Germline V gives CDR1 SGHRS, CDR2 YFSETQ. CDR3 nucleotides: TGCGCCAGCAGCTTGGTACCAGGGGAGAACACTGAAGCTTTCTTT. It is translated as CASSLVPGENTEAFF.

V and J are TRBV6-6 and TRBJ2-7; the match to TRBD2 covers 9 bases. CDR1 is MNHNY and CDR2 is SVGAGI in the germline V gene (reference sequence). Trimming removed 6 bases from V and 0 bases from J; junction bases left unmatched: 6. The CDR3 is 15 residues long. The CDR3 DNA follows: TGTGCCAGCAGGAGAAGCGGGGGGTACTCCTACGAGCAGTACTTC. The encoded protein is CASRRSGGYSYEQYF.

The chain joins TRBV5-1 to TRBJ1-5, with a weak D call TRBD1 (6 bases). Germline assignment: CDR1 SGHRS and CDR2 YFSETQ. CDR3 length: 16 amino acids. V lost 0 bases, J lost 3 bases, and 13 bases lay in between. CDR3 in amino acids: CASSLVPGAHNQPQHF. CDR3 in DNA: TGCGCCAGCAGCTTGGTCCCGGGGGCCCACAATCAGCCCCAGCATTTT.

This clone came up a few times. The chain has TRBV10-2 and TRBJ2-7, with D perhaps matching TRBD1 (6 bases). Germline-derived CDR1 and CDR2 are WSHSY and SAAADI. This CDR3 is 16 amino acids long. The V and J ends lost 2 bases and 5 bases respectively, with 19 bases between them. CDR3 sequence (DNA): TGCGCCAGCAGTGAGACAGGGTTTCCCCGGTCAGACGAGCAGTACTTC. Its translation: CASSETGFPRSDEQYF.

With respect to this clone: Other DNA sequences in this specimen translate into the identical CDR3. The J gene is TRBJ2-5, the V gene TRBV5-1, with D tentatively TRBD2 (7 bases). CDR3 size: 14 residues. The V end was cut by 5 bases, the J end by 5 bases, with 16 bases between. From germline, CDR1 is SGHRS and CDR2 YFSETQ. The CDR3 sequence: CASSLGGPGETQYF. The CDR3 DNA reads as TGCGCCAGCAGTCTGGGGGGGCCCGGGGAGACCCAGTACTTC. Drawing the rest from reference TRBV5-1 and TRBJ2-5, the complete variable domain is KAGVTQTPRYLIKTRGQQVTLSCSPISGHRSVSWYQQTPGQGLQFLFEYFSETQRNKGNFPGRFSGRQFSNSRSEMNVSTLELGDSALYLCASSLGGPGETQYFGPGTRLLVL.

This chain connects TRBV6-1 to TRBJ2-7; 8 bases line up with TRBD1. The CDR3 loop spans 15 amino acids. V lost 9 bases, J lost 0 bases, and 10 bases stayed unmatched. The germline V gene has CDR1 MNHNS and CDR2 SASEGT. CDR3 bases: TGTGCCAGGAAACCGGACAGGGCCAGCTCCTACGAGCAGTACTTC. Amino acids: CARKPDRASSYEQYF.